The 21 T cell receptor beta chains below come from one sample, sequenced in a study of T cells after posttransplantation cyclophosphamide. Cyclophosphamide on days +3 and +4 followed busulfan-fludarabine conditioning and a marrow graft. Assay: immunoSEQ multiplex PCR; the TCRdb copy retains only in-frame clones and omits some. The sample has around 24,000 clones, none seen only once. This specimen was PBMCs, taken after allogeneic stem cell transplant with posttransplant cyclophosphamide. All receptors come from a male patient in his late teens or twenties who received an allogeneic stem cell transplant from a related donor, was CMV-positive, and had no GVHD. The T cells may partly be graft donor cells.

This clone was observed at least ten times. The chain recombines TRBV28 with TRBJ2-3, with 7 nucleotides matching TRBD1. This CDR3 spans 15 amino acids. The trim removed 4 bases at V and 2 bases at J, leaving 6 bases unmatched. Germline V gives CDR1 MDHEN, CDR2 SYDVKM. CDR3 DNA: TGTGCCAGCAGTTCTCATGGGACAGCCACAGATACGCAGTATTTT. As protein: CASSSHGTATDTQYF.

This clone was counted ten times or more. CDR3 amino acids: CASSLSGDVGYTF. DNA for the CDR3: TGTGCCAGCAGTTTATCGGGGGACGTGGGCTACACCTTC. This rearrangement joins TRBV28 to TRBJ1-2; D perhaps matches TRBD1 (5 bases). V gave up 1 base and J gave up 8 bases, with 11 bases separating them. The CDR3 has 13 amino acids. In germline, CDR1 is MDHEN, CDR2 SYDVKM.

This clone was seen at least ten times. CDR3 loop: CASSLAFGSAEQYF. The CDR3 region has the DNA TGTGCCAGCAGCCTTGCGTTCGGGTCTGCCGAGCAGTACTTC. V gene TRBV5-4 combines with J gene TRBJ2-7; no clear D. V was shortened by 4 bases and J by 6 bases, with 17 bases between the two germline ends. CDR3 length: 14 amino acids. Per germline, CDR1 SGHNT and CDR2 YYREEE (reference sequence).

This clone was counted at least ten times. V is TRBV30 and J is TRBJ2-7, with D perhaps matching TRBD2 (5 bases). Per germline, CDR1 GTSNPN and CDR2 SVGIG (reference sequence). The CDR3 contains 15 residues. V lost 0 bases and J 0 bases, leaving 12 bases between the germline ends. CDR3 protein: CAWSVFRGSSYEQYF. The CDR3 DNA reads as TGTGCCTGGAGTGTTTTTCGAGGGAGCTCCTACGAGCAGTACTTC.

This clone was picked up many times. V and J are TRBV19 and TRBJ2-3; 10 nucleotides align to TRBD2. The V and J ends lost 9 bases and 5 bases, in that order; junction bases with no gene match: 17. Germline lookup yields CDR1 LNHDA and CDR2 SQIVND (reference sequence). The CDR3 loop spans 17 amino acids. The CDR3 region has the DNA TGTGCCAGCCCGCCAGCGGGGGGGTCGGATTTTGGAGATACGCAGTATTTT. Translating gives CASPPAGGSDFGDTQYF.

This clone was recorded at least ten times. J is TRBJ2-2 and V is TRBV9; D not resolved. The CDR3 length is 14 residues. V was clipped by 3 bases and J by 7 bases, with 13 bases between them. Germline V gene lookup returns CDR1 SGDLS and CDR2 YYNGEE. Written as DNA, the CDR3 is TGTGCCAGCAGCGGAAACTCTGGTGGCGGGGAGCTGTTTTTT. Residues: CASSGNSGGGELFF.

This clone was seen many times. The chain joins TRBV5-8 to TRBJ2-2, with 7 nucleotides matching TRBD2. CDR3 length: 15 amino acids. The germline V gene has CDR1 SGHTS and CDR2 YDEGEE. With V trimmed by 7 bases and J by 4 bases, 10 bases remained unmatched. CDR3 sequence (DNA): TGTGCCAGCCGGGCTGGCGGGGGAACCACCGGGGAGCTGTTTTTT. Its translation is CASRAGGGTTGELFF. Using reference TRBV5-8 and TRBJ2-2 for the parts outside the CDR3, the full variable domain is EAGVTQSPTHLIKTRGQQATLRCSPISGHTSVYWYQQALGLGLQFLLWYDEGEERNRGNFPPRFSGRQFPNYSSELNVNALELEDSALYLCASRAGGGTTGELFFGEGSRLTVL.

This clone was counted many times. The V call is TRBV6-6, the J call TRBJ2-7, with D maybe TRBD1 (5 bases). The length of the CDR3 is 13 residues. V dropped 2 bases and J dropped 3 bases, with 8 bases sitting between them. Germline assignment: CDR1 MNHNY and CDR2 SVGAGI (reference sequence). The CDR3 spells CASSYNRYYEQYF. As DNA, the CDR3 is TGTGCCAGCAGTTACAACAGGTACTACGAGCAGTACTTC.

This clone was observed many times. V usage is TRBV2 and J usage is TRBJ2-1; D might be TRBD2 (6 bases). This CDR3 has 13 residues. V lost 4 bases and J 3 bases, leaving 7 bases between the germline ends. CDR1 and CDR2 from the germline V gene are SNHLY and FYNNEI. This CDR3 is CASSVDYYNEQFF. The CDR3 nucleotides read TGTGCCAGCAGTGTGGACTACTACAATGAGCAGTTCTTC.

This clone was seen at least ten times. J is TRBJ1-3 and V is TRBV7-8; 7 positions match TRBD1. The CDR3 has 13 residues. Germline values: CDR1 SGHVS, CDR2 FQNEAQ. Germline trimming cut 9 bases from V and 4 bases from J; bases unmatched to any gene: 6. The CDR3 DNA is TGTGCCAGTGGGACAGCAGGGGGAAACACCATATATTTT. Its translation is CASGTAGGNTIYF.

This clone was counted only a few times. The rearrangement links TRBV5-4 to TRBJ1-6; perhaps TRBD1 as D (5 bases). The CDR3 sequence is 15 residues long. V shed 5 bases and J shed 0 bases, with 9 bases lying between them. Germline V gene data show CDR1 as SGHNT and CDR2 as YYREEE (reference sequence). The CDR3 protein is CASSRQSSYNSPLHF. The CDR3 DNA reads TGTGCCAGCAGTAGACAGAGCTCCTATAATTCACCCCTCCACTTT.

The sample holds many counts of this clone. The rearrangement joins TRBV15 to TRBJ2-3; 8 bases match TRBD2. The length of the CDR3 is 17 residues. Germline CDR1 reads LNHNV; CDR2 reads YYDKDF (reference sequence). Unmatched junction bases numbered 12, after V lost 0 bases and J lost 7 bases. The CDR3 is CATSRDLTGGSRYTQYF. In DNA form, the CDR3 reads TGTGCCACCAGCAGAGATCTAACGGGGGGGTCGCGATATACGCAGTATTTT.

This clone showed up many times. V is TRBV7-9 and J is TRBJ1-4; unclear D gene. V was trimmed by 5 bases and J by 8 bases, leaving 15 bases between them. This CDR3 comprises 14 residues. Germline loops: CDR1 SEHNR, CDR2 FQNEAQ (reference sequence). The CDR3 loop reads CASSRQAIGEKLFF. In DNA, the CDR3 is TGTGCCAGCAGCCGGCAGGCAATCGGCGAAAAACTGTTTTTT.

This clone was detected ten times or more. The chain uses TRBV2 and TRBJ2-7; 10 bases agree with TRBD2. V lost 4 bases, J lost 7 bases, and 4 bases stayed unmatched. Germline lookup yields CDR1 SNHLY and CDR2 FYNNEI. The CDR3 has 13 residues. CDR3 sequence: CASSGLAGVEQYF. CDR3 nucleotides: TGTGCCAGCAGTGGGCTAGCGGGAGTTGAGCAGTACTTC.

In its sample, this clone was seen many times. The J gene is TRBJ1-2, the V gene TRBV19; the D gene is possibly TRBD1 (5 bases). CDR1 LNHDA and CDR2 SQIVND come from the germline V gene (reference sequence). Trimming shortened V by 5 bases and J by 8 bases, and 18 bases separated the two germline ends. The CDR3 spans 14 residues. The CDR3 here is CASSFAPQGGGYTF. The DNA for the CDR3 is TGTGCCAGTAGTTTTGCTCCCCAGGGCGGCGGCTACACCTTC.

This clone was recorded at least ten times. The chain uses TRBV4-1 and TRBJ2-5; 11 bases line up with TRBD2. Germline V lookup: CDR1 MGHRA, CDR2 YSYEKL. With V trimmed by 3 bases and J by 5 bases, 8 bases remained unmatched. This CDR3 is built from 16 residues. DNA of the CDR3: TGCGCCAGCAGCCAGCGGACTAGCGGGTTCGGGGAGACCCAGTACTTC. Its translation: CASSQRTSGFGETQYF.

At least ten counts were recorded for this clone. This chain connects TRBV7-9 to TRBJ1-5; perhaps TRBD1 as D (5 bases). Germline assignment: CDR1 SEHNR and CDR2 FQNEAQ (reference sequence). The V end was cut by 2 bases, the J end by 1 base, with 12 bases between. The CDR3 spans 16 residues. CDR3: CASSLYRGVSNQPQHF. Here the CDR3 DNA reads TGTGCCAGCAGCTTATATCGGGGGGTCAGCAATCAGCCCCAGCATTTT. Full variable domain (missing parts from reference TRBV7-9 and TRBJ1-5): DTGVSQNPRHKITKRGQNVTFRCDPISEHNRLYWYRQTLGQGPEFLTYFQNEAQLEKSRLLSDRFSAERPKGSFSTLEIQRTEQGDSAMYLCASSLYRGVSNQPQHFGDGTRLSIL.

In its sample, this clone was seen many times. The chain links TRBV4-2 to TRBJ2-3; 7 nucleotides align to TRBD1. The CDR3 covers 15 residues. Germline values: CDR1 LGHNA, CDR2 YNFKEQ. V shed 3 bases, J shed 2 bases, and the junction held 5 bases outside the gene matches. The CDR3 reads CASSHGQALTDTQYF. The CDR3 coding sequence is TGTGCCAGCAGCCACGGACAGGCCCTCACAGATACGCAGTATTTT.

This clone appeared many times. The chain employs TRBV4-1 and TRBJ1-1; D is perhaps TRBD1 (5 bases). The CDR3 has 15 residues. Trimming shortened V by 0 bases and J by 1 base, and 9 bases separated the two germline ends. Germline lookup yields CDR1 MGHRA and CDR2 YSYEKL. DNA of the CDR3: TGCGCCAGCAGCCAAGATCTGCAGGGGAACACTGAAGCTTTCTTT. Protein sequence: CASSQDLQGNTEAFF.

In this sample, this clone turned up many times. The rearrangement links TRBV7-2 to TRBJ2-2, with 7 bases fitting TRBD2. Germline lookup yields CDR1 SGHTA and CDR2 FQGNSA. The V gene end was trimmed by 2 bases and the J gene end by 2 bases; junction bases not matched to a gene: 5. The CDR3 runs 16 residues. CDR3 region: CASSLTSGANTGELFF. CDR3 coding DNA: TGTGCCAGCAGCTTAACCAGCGGGGCTAACACCGGGGAGCTGTTTTTT. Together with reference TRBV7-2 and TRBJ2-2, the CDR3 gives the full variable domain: GAGVSQSPSNKVTEKGKDVELRCDPISGHTALYWYRQSLGQGLEFLIYFQGNSAPDKSGLPSDRFSAERTGGSVSTLTIQRTQQEDSAVYLCASSLTSGANTGELFFGEGSRLTVL.

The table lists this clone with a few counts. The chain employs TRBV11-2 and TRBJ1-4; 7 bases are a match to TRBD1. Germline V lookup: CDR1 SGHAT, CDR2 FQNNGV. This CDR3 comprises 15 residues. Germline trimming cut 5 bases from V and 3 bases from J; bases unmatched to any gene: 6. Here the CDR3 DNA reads TGTGCCAGCAGCGCTCCGGGACAGTCTAATGAAAAACTGTTTTTT. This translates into CASSAPGQSNEKLFF.